This passage covers 18 T cell receptor beta chains from one sample sequenced in a study of T cell changes during pregnancy in multiple sclerosis (dated by TCRdb to the late 2010s). Preparation of the library involved the immunoSEQ multiplex PCR assay. Held by TCRdb, this immuneACCESS table contains in-frame sequences only and omits some clones. Under half of the omission traces to an unresolved V gene where checked; the cause of the rest is unknown. The sample table holds around 68,000 clones, of which 75% to 95% were seen once. In total, the top ten clones hold about 2% of the sample. Material: peripheral blood, obtained in the third trimester of pregnancy. The source is a female donor in good health, enrolled as a control in a pregnancy study.

The chain joins TRBV28 to TRBJ2-7; TRBD1 aligns across 7 bases. The ends lost 4 bases at V and 0 bases at J; junction bases unmatched: 6. This CDR3 is built from 15 residues. Germline V gives CDR1 MDHEN, CDR2 SYDVKM. The CDR3 sequence is CASSSTGTPSYEQYF. CDR3 coding DNA: TGTGCCAGCAGTTCGACAGGGACCCCCTCCTACGAGCAGTACTTC.

The chain recombines TRBV6-5 with TRBJ2-2; a possible D gene is TRBD2 (6 bases). The V and J ends lost 6 bases and 6 bases respectively, with 11 bases between them. CDR3 size: 13 residues. Germline V gene data show CDR1 as MNHEY and CDR2 as SVGAGI. CDR3 sequence reads: CASSWDFSGELFF. The CDR3 bases are TGTGCCAGCAGCTGGGACTTTTCCGGGGAGCTGTTTTTT.

V and J are TRBV2 and TRBJ1-1; 8 bases align to TRBD1. V gave up 6 bases and J gave up 0 bases; unmatched junction bases: 3. The CDR3 length is 14 residues. Germline lookup yields CDR1 SNHLY and CDR2 FYNNEI. The CDR3 coding sequence is TGTGCCAGCAGGGGACAGGTCGTGAACACTGAAGCTTTCTTT. Its protein product is CASRGQVVNTEAFF.

This rearrangement joins TRBV6-1 to TRBJ1-1; no definite D call. V was cut by 5 bases and J by 6 bases, with 13 bases left in between. This CDR3 spans 13 amino acids. The germline V gene has CDR1 MNHNS and CDR2 SASEGT. The CDR3 region has the DNA TGTGCCAGCAGTTTAGGACTGGGGTCTGAAGCTTTCTTT. Its translation: CASSLGLGSEAFF.

The chain couples TRBV18 to TRBJ1-4, with D maybe TRBD1 (6 bases). With 3 bases removed from V and 0 bases from J, the gap between germline ends came to 8 bases. The CDR3 is 15 amino acids. The germline CDR1 and CDR2 sequences are KGHSH and LQKENI. This chain's CDR3 is CASSPQGPTNEKLFF. Written as DNA, the CDR3 is TGTGCCAGCTCACCTCAGGGGCCAACTAATGAAAAACTGTTTTTT.

The rearrangement uses TRBV6-1 and TRBJ1-5; 10 nucleotides agree with TRBD1. V was clipped by 1 base and J by 6 bases; unmatched bases: 3. This CDR3 region has 15 residues. CDR1 is MNHNS, CDR2 SASEGT, per germline. CDR3 DNA: TGTGCCAGCAGTGAAGAGACAGGGGGCAGTCAGCCCCAGCATTTT. It codes for CASSEETGGSQPQHF.

CDR3 coding DNA: TGTGCCAGCGGACAGGTGCCGGACGTCGTCGCTGGAAACACCATATATTTT. The encoded protein is CASGQVPDVVAGNTIYF. The chain is built from TRBV18 and TRBJ1-3, with 7 bases identical to TRBD1. The CDR3 is made up of 17 amino acids. Germline assignment: CDR1 KGHSH and CDR2 LQKENI. V was clipped by 8 bases and J by 2 bases; unmatched bases: 15.

This clone was detected only once. The chain uses TRBV4-1 and TRBJ2-7; TRBD1 agrees at 12 bases. Germline-derived CDR1 and CDR2 are MGHRA and YSYEKL. V lost 2 bases, J lost 0 bases, and 5 bases stayed unmatched. The CDR3 loop spans 17 amino acids. The CDR3 nucleotides read TGCGCCAGCAGCCAACCGTCGGGACAGGGGGCCTCCTACGAGCAGTACTTC. Translating gives CASSQPSGQGASYEQYF.

J is TRBJ2-3 and V is TRBV5-4; D remains unclear. V shed 1 base and J shed 3 bases, with 6 bases lying between them. Germline assignment: CDR1 SGHNT and CDR2 YYREEE (reference sequence). The CDR3 contains 13 residues. The CDR3 here is CASSLPSTDTQYF. CDR3 bases: TGTGCCAGCAGCTTGCCCTCGACAGATACGCAGTATTTT. Filled out from reference TRBV5-4 and TRBJ2-3, the complete variable domain reads ETGVTQSPTHLIKTRGQQVTLRCSSQSGHNTVSWYQQALGQGPQFIFQYYREEENGRGNFPPRFSGLQFPNYSSELNVNALELDDSALYLCASSLPSTDTQYFGPGTRLTVL.

CDR3 in amino acids: CASSEAGGLAPHEQYF. CDR3 nucleotide sequence: TGTGCCAGCAGTGAAGCGGGGGGACTAGCTCCCCACGAGCAGTACTTC. The chain links TRBV6-1 to TRBJ2-7, with 9 positions matching TRBD2. The germline V gene encodes CDR1 MNHNS and CDR2 SASEGT. The CDR3 length is 16 residues. Trimming removed 0 bases from V and 5 bases from J; junction bases left unmatched: 8.

The chain employs TRBV18 and TRBJ1-3; 7 bases match TRBD1. Unmatched junction bases numbered 8, after V lost 3 bases and J lost 0 bases. This CDR3 is built from 17 residues. Germline CDR1 is KGHSH and CDR2 is LQKENI. The CDR3 loop reads CASSPTATGDSGNTIYF. DNA of the CDR3: TGTGCCAGCTCACCTACAGCTACAGGGGACTCTGGAAACACCATATATTTT.

This clone was seen only a few times. The chain couples TRBV27 to TRBJ2-2; 7 nucleotides line up with TRBD1. The CDR3 is made up of 14 amino acids. Germline V gene lookup returns CDR1 MNHEY and CDR2 SMNVEV (reference sequence). Unmatched junction bases numbered 5, after V lost 6 bases and J lost 4 bases. The CDR3 sequence: CASRAGQATGELFF. The CDR3 nucleotides are TGTGCCAGCAGGGCTGGACAGGCCACCGGGGAGCTGTTTTTT.

This clone came up a few times. In the same sample, other DNA sequences code for this CDR3. The J gene is TRBJ2-5, the V gene TRBV7-9; perhaps TRBD1 as D (6 bases). Trimming left V 5 bases short and J 1 base short, with 17 bases between. Germline CDR1 is SEHNR and CDR2 is FQNEAQ (reference sequence). The CDR3 loop spans 16 amino acids. CDR3 coding DNA: TGTGCCAGCAGCCCCAAGGACAGTATCCGCCAAGAGACCCAGTACTTC. The encoded protein is CASSPKDSIRQETQYF.

This clone was observed a few times. The chain recombines TRBV25-1 with TRBJ2-2; maybe TRBD2 (5 bases). The germline gives CDR1 MGHDK, CDR2 SYGVNS. The CDR3 length is 15 residues. The V end lost 1 base, the J end lost 3 bases, and 9 bases lay between the germline ends. The CDR3 bases are TGTGCCAGCAGTGAATTAACCGGGGACACCGGGGAGCTGTTTTTT. Encoded protein: CASSELTGDTGELFF.

The V call is TRBV7-9, the J call TRBJ2-1, with TRBD2 matching over 12 bases. Germline CDR1 is SEHNR and CDR2 is FQNEAQ (reference sequence). J gave up 6 bases and V 3 bases, and 6 bases lay outside the gene matches. This CDR3 is built from 16 residues. CDR3 bases: TGTGCCAGCAGCTTGGGGCGACTAGCGGGAGCCAATGAGCAGTTCTTC. Encoded protein: CASSLGRLAGANEQFF.

The chain combines TRBV5-4 with TRBJ1-2; D is ambiguous. Per germline, CDR1 SGHNT and CDR2 YYREEE (reference sequence). The CDR3 loop spans 13 amino acids. The V gene lost 4 bases and the J gene lost 9 bases, with 16 bases spanning the gap. Here the CDR3 reads CASSPLEEVSYTF. The CDR3 DNA sequence: TGTGCCAGCAGCCCCCTTGAGGAGGTCAGCTACACCTTC.

This chain uses TRBV28 with TRBJ2-7; D is possibly TRBD1 (5 bases). V lost 3 bases and J lost 2, with 14 bases in between. Germline V gives CDR1 MDHEN, CDR2 SYDVKM. This CDR3 has 15 amino acids. The CDR3 bases are TGTGCCAGCAGTTTTGGGGCAGGGCCCCCCTACGAGCAGTACTTC. Its translation is CASSFGAGPPYEQYF.

This chain links TRBV19 with TRBJ2-5; 7 nucleotides line up with TRBD2. Trimming took 3 bases from V and 5 from J; bases not matched to a gene: 6. The CDR3 contains 14 residues. Germline CDR1 LNHDA, CDR2 SQIVND (reference sequence). CDR3 DNA sequence: TGTGCCAGTAGTATTGGGAGGGTGGGGGAGACCCAGTACTTC. Translating it yields CASSIGRVGETQYF.